This TCR beta chain was sequenced in a study of blood T cell repertoires in COVID-19. This CDR3 region has 14 residues. Germline CDR1 reads MNHEY; CDR2 reads SVGAGI. The V end was cut by 9 bases, the J end by 4 bases, with 16 bases between. The protocol was immunoSEQ multiplex PCR, while the TCRdb copy is restricted to in-frame clones and leaves out a portion. The sample records approximately 130,000 clones, 75% to 90% being singletons. The rearrangement uses TRBV6-5 and TRBJ1-5; maybe TRBD1 (5 bases). The sequence derives from a man between 65 and 85 years old with active or convalescent COVID-19. Input material: peripheral blood. CDR3 sequence: CASRARAGNQPQHF. The CDR3 DNA reads TGTGCCAGTAGAGCCAGGGCTGGGAATCAGCCCCAGCATTTT.